The 25 T cell receptor beta chains below were found in one sample sequenced in a study of STAT5B mutations in CD4+ large granular lymphocyte leukemia. Clones were sequenced by immunoSEQ multiplex PCR, and TCRdb holds only the in-frame ones, with some missing. This table holds about 23,000 clones, 79% found once. The sequenced sample consisted of CD4+ T cells from blood buffy coats. All receptors come from a human donor in good health.

This clone was detected once. The rearrangement links TRBV7-9 to TRBJ1-2, with 7 bases matching TRBD1. Unmatched junction bases numbered 3, after V lost 3 bases and J lost 2 bases. Germline V lookup: CDR1 SEHNR, CDR2 FQNEAQ (reference sequence). The CDR3 runs 14 residues. CDR3 in amino acids: CASSFTTGNYGYTF. The CDR3 DNA reads TGTGCCAGCAGCTTCACGACAGGGAACTATGGCTACACCTTC.

The chain joins TRBV5-6 to TRBJ2-7; TRBD1 is a possible D gene (6 bases). CDR3 length: 13 residues. The germline V gene encodes CDR1 SGHDT and CDR2 YYEEEE. V dropped 0 bases and J dropped 6 bases, with 10 bases sitting between them. The DNA of the CDR3 is TGTGCCAGCAGCTTGGGGGGGCGGGTCGAGCAGTACTTC. It specifies CASSLGGRVEQYF. Complete variable domain (other parts from reference TRBV5-6 and TRBJ2-7): DAGVTQSPTHLIKTRGQQVTLRCSPKSGHDTVSWYQQALGQGPQFIFQYYEEEERQRGNFPDRFSGHQFPNYSSELNVNALLLGDSALYLCASSLGGRVEQYFGPGTRLTVT.

The chain combines TRBV27 with TRBJ2-1; 8 bases fit TRBD1. Losses at the gene ends were 5 bases for V and 7 bases for J; bases not matched to a gene: 10. Germline CDR1 reads MNHEY; CDR2 reads SMNVEV (reference sequence). This CDR3 spans 15 amino acids. For the CDR3, the DNA is TGTGCCAGCAGTCCTCGACAGGGGAGTGTGAATGAGCAGTTCTTC. This encodes CASSPRQGSVNEQFF.

The chain couples TRBV28 to TRBJ1-1, with D tentatively TRBD1 (5 bases). The CDR3 contains 11 residues. The germline CDR1 and CDR2 sequences are MDHEN and SYDVKM. V shed 6 bases and J shed 5 bases, with 7 bases lying between them. DNA of the CDR3: TGTGCCAGCAGGACAGTAACTGAAGCTTTCTTT. As protein: CASRTVTEAFF. The full variable domain, its missing parts supplied by reference TRBV28 and TRBJ1-1, is DVKVTQSSRYLVKRTGEKVFLECVQDMDHENMFWYRQDPGLGLRLIYFSYDVKMKEKGDIPEGYSVSREKKERFSLILESASTNQTSMYLCASRTVTEAFFGQGTRLTVV.

This clone has a single count. This chain links TRBV5-6 with TRBJ1-2; 9 nucleotides line up with TRBD1. The CDR3 covers 15 residues. J was trimmed by 6 bases and V by 0 bases; bases with no gene match: 6. Per the germline V gene, CDR1 is SGHDT and CDR2 is YYEEEE. In nucleotides, the CDR3 is TGTGCCAGCAGCTTGGAGAGGACAGGGGTGCATGGCTACACCTTC. Its protein is CASSLERTGVHGYTF.

The CDR3 DNA sequence: TGTGCCAGCAGCTTGTTAGGGCAGGGGTACTCTGGGGCCAACGTCCTGACTTTC. Amino acids: CASSLLGQGYSGANVLTF. V gene TRBV5-6 combines with J gene TRBJ2-6; possibly TRBD1 for D (6 bases). V lost 1 base and J lost 0, with 14 bases in between. The germline CDR1 and CDR2 sequences are SGHDT and YYEEEE. CDR3 length equals 18 residues.

V is TRBV1 and J is TRBJ1-3; TRBD1, the D gene given by the table, was not confirmed from the DNA. TRBV1 is a listed pseudogene. There are 15 residues in the CDR3. The CDR3 DNA is TGCACCAGCAGCCGCACACAGGAAAGGGGAAACACCATATATTTT. Protein: CTSSRTQERGNTIYF.

V gene TRBV11-2 combines with J gene TRBJ2-2, with 12 bases aligning to TRBD2. The CDR3 loop spans 16 amino acids. CDR1 SGHAT and CDR2 FQNNGV come from the germline V gene. Trimming took 4 bases from V and 3 from J; bases not matched to a gene: 3. CDR3 sequence (DNA): TGTGCCAGCAGCTCCCGACTAGCGGGAGACACCGGGGAGCTGTTTTTT. This codes for CASSSRLAGDTGELFF.

The rearrangement joins TRBV18 to TRBJ2-5, with D possibly TRBD1 on 6 matching bases. CDR1 is KGHSH and CDR2 is LQKENI in the germline V gene. The V end lost 3 bases, the J end lost 5 bases, and 10 bases lay between the germline ends. The CDR3 extends over 13 amino acids. CDR3 DNA sequence: TGTGCCAGCTCACCGACAGGAAGGGAGACCCAGTACTTC. This sequence encodes CASSPTGRETQYF.

The gene calls are TRBV29-1 and TRBJ1-1; a possible D gene is TRBD1 (5 bases). The CDR3 sequence is 15 residues long. Germline CDR1 and CDR2: SQVTM and ANQGSEA. V lost 3 bases, J lost 6 bases, and 20 bases lay in between. CDR3 DNA: TGCAGCGTTGATCAGCCAGGGCCGGTTGCATCTGAAGCTTTCTTT. Translated, it gives CSVDQPGPVASEAFF.

This clone was counted a single time. The chain is built from TRBV6-5 and TRBJ2-5; D perhaps matches TRBD1 (6 bases). Trimming took off 1 base at V and 1 base at J, with 7 bases between the two ends. This CDR3 region has 14 residues. The V gene's germline CDR1 is MNHEY and CDR2 SVGAGI. The CDR3 DNA sequence: TGTGCCAGCAGTTACTGGGGGCCCCAAGAGACCCAGTACTTC. It is translated as CASSYWGPQETQYF.

The rearrangement joins TRBV9 to TRBJ2-5; 9 bases are a match to TRBD2. CDR3 length: 17 residues. With 4 bases clipped from V and 5 bases from J, the junction kept 15 bases outside the gene matches. From germline, CDR1 is SGDLS and CDR2 YYNGEE. CDR3: CASSPPWASGKGETQYF. CDR3 DNA sequence: TGTGCCAGCAGCCCTCCTTGGGCTAGCGGGAAGGGGGAGACCCAGTACTTC. The full variable domain, with the rest looked up from reference TRBV9 and TRBJ2-5, is DSGVTQTPKHLITATGQRVTLRCSPRSGDLSVYWYQQSLDQGLQFLIQYYNGEERAKGNILERFSAQQFPDLHSELNLSSLELGDSALYFCASSPPWASGKGETQYFGPGTRLLVL.

The chain is built from TRBV5-1 and TRBJ2-7; no reliable D call. V shed 2 bases and J shed 1 base, with 25 bases lying between them. This CDR3 comprises 19 residues. Germline V CDR1 and CDR2: SGHRS, YFSETQ. CDR3 coding DNA: TGCGCCAGCAGCTTAGCCTCCCTGCTATGGGCACGATTGTCCTACGAGCAGTACTTC. Amino acid sequence: CASSLASLLWARLSYEQYF.

This clone showed up just once. The chain is built from TRBV10-3 and TRBJ2-5; 12 nucleotides agree with TRBD2. The J call may not be correct, given that the DNA end is closer to TRBJ2-7. This CDR3 is built from 21 residues. CDR1 and CDR2 (germline): ENHRY, SYGVKD. The CDR3, as DNA: TGTGCCATCAGTGCGAGCCAGGGGGCTCGATCCCGACTAGCGGGAGCCTACGAGCAGTACTTC. Its protein is CAISASQGARSRLAGAYEQYF.

This chain uses TRBV30 with TRBJ2-5; the D is unclear. Trimming pared 4 bases from V and 4 bases from J, leaving 10 bases between. This CDR3 comprises 12 residues. In germline, CDR1 is GTSNPN, CDR2 SVGIG (reference sequence). The CDR3 region is CAWTLRRETQYF. The CDR3 DNA reads TGTGCCTGGACCCTGCGCAGAGAGACCCAGTACTTC.

This clone has a handful of counts. This chain uses TRBV6-5 with TRBJ2-3; no clear D. The CDR3 is 11 residues long. Between the trimmed V and J ends, which lost 8 bases and 11 bases, there was a span of 14 bases. Per germline, CDR1 MNHEY and CDR2 SVGAGI. CDR3: CASFAERKQYF. The CDR3 DNA sequence: TGTGCCAGCTTCGCGGAAAGGAAGCAGTATTTT.

The table lists this clone with a count of one. The chain links TRBV7-8 to TRBJ1-5; 7 bases align to TRBD1. Germline V gene data show CDR1 as SGHVS and CDR2 as FQNEAQ. V gave up 6 bases and J gave up 4 bases; unmatched junction bases: 21. The CDR3 runs 19 residues. CDR3 protein: CASSKTAVATGTENQPQHF. The DNA for the CDR3 is TGTGCCAGCAGTAAAACGGCCGTCGCGACCGGGACAGAAAATCAGCCCCAGCATTTT.

The chain carries TRBV29-1 and TRBJ2-1; 8 nucleotides match TRBD2. The CDR3 sequence is 17 residues long. J gave up 6 bases and V 3 bases, and 16 bases lay outside the gene matches. Per the germline V gene, CDR1 is SQVTM and CDR2 is ANQGSEA. CDR3 sequence: CSVEGQRGGLVTNEQFF. The CDR3 DNA is TGCAGCGTTGAGGGTCAGAGGGGGGGACTAGTCACCAATGAGCAGTTCTTC.

The V and J genes are TRBV19 and TRBJ2-5, with D possibly matching TRBD1 (6 bases). The CDR3 consists of 14 residues. V gave up 7 bases and J gave up 2 bases, with 14 bases separating them. Germline V gene sequence: CDR1 LNHDA, CDR2 SQIVND (reference sequence). Written as DNA, the CDR3 is TGTGCCAGTAACCACAGGGCTCATCAAGAGACCCAGTACTTC. The encoded protein is CASNHRAHQETQYF. Supplemented by reference TRBV19 and TRBJ2-5, the full variable domain reads DGGITQSPKYLFRKEGQNVTLSCEQNLNHDAMYWYRQDPGQGLRLIYYSQIVNDFQKGDIAEGYSVSREKKESFPLTVTSAQKNPTAFYLCASNHRAHQETQYFGPGTRLLVL.

The chain is built from TRBV6-5 and TRBJ2-7; TRBD2 matches 7 bases. Germline V gene sequence: CDR1 MNHEY, CDR2 SVGAGI. This CDR3 comprises 12 residues. With V trimmed by 1 base and J by 6 bases, 0 bases remained unmatched. The CDR3 DNA reads TGTGCCAGCAGTTACTGGGGGGGCGAGCAGTACTTC. Protein product: CASSYWGGEQYF.

V gene TRBV5-1 combines with J gene TRBJ2-7, with D possibly TRBD2 on 6 matching bases. Trimming cost V 4 bases and J 4 bases, with 18 bases left between them. CDR3 length: 15 residues. Per germline, CDR1 SGHRS and CDR2 YFSETQ. The CDR3 here is CASSNRDFQEYEQYF. Written as DNA, the CDR3 is TGCGCCAGCAGCAACCGGGACTTCCAAGAGTACGAGCAGTACTTC. The variable domain in full, with the rest retrieved from reference TRBV5-1 and TRBJ2-7, is KAGVTQTPRYLIKTRGQQVTLSCSPISGHRSVSWYQQTPGQGLQFLFEYFSETQRNKGNFPGRFSGRQFSNSRSEMNVSTLELGDSALYLCASSNRDFQEYEQYFGPGTRLTVT.

The V gene is TRBV7-8, the J gene TRBJ2-3; TRBD2 agrees at 7 bases. V trimming: 1 base; J trimming: 3 bases; junction bases outside the gene matches: 7. Per the germline V gene, CDR1 is SGHVS and CDR2 is FQNEAQ. The CDR3 is 16 residues long. CDR3 sequence: CASSLVMGEGTDTQYF. The DNA of the CDR3 is TGTGCCAGCAGCTTAGTCATGGGGGAGGGGACAGATACGCAGTATTTT.

The V and J genes are TRBV6-5 and TRBJ2-5; possibly TRBD2 for D (5 bases). The J call is uncertain, as TRBJ2-7 better fits the DNA end. The CDR3 runs 15 residues. The V gene's germline CDR1 is MNHEY and CDR2 SVGAGI. CDR3 sequence: CASSPVGRASYEQYF. The CDR3 nucleotides read TGTGCCAGCAGTCCGGTCGGGCGGGCTTCCTACGAGCAGTACTTC.

The chain links TRBV27 to TRBJ2-5, with D perhaps matching TRBD2 (6 bases). Germline values: CDR1 MNHEY, CDR2 SMNVEV (reference sequence). V was trimmed by 3 bases and J by 5 bases, leaving 16 bases between them. The CDR3 has 15 residues. CDR3 residues: CASSFRGLGGETQYF. The CDR3 DNA reads TGTGCCAGCAGTTTTCGTGGCCTGGGGGGTGAGACCCAGTACTTC.

This clone has a handful of counts. The chain couples TRBV10-3 to TRBJ2-3; 9 bases are a match to TRBD1. The CDR3 covers 16 residues. CDR1 and CDR2 (germline): ENHRY, SYGVKD. Trimming removed 3 bases from V and 0 bases from J; junction bases left unmatched: 4. CDR3 protein: CAISDQTGGSTDTQYF. DNA of the CDR3: TGTGCCATCAGTGATCAGACAGGGGGTAGCACAGATACGCAGTATTTT.